This is a list of T cell receptor beta chains from one sample in a study of cytomegalovirus exposure and HLA in healthy donors. TCRdb's table, derived via immunoSEQ multiplex PCR, lists solely in-frame clones and lacks some. The sample has around 130,000 clones; about 66% are singletons. The sample consisted of PBMCs. The receptors originated from a man in his thirties or forties in good health and CMV-seropositive. Each CDR3 is given with its conserved first and last residue. The order of the fields is CDR3 DNA, CDR3 protein, J gene, clone size, D gene, V gene. A D gene is named only where the DNA matches it firmly. The listing skips clone size in some rows; elsewhere it reads once, few, many or a size class.

CDR3nt: TGCGCCAGCAGCCAAGACCTCCTGAGGGAAACTTTCAATGAGCAGTTCTTC
CDR3aa: CASSQDLLRETFNEQFF
j_gene: TRBJ2-1
abundance: NA
d_gene: NA
v_gene: TRBV4-3

CDR3nt: TGCGCCAGCAGCCAAGATTTGACTAGCGGCTACAATGAGCAGTTCTTC
CDR3aa: CASSQDLTSGYNEQFF
j_gene: TRBJ2-1
abundance: NA
d_gene: TRBD2
v_gene: TRBV4-3

CDR3nt: TGTGCCAGCAGCTCACCGGGGCAGCCCCAGCATTTT
CDR3aa: CASSSPGQPQHF
j_gene: TRBJ1-5
abundance: NA
d_gene: NA
v_gene: TRBV7-2

CDR3nt: TGTGCCAGCAGTGACCTGACAGGGGGCTTCGACGAGCAGTACTTC
CDR3aa: CASSDLTGGFDEQYF
j_gene: TRBJ2-7
abundance: few
d_gene: TRBD1
v_gene: TRBV6-1

CDR3nt: TGCGCCAGCAGCCAGGAAGGACAGCTAACCTACGAGCAGTACTTC
CDR3aa: CASSQEGQLTYEQYF
j_gene: TRBJ2-7
abundance: NA
d_gene: NA
v_gene: TRBV4-3

CDR3nt: TGTGCCAGCAGTCCCACTTCTGAACAAGCTTTCTTT
CDR3aa: CASSPTSEQAFF
j_gene: TRBJ1-1
abundance: NA
d_gene: NA
v_gene: TRBV6-5

CDR3nt: TGTGCCACGCGGGGGGCCTCCTACGAGCAGTACTTC
CDR3aa: CATRGASYEQYF
j_gene: TRBJ2-7
abundance: NA
d_gene: TRBD2
v_gene: TRBV2

CDR3nt: TGCGCCAGCAGCTTGACGCGACTAGAGGGGGAGACCCAGTACTTC
CDR3aa: CASSLTRLEGETQYF
j_gene: TRBJ2-5
abundance: NA
d_gene: NA
v_gene: TRBV5-1

CDR3nt: TGTGCCAGCAGCTCGGGGACACGAGGAGTCTACGAGCAGTACTTC
CDR3aa: CASSSGTRGVYEQYF
j_gene: TRBJ2-7
abundance: NA
d_gene: NA
v_gene: TRBV7-6

CDR3nt: TGTGCCAGCAGCCCCCCTCCGGGAGCCTACGAGCAGTACTTC
CDR3aa: CASSPPPGAYEQYF
j_gene: TRBJ2-7
abundance: NA
d_gene: NA
v_gene: TRBV7-2

CDR3nt: TGTGCCAGCAGGATCGGGGCGGGAAACACCGGGGAGCTGTTTTTT
CDR3aa: CASRIGAGNTGELFF
j_gene: TRBJ2-2
abundance: NA
d_gene: NA
v_gene: TRBV2

CDR3nt: TGTGCCAGCAGGTATCAGGGGGTGACAGATACGCAGTATTTT
CDR3aa: CASRYQGVTDTQYF
j_gene: TRBJ2-3
abundance: once
d_gene: TRBD1
v_gene: TRBV6-1

CDR3nt: TGTGCCAGCAGCTCTCCGACAGGGGGCTTACACTATGGCTACACCTTC
CDR3aa: CASSSPTGGLHYGYTF
j_gene: TRBJ1-2
abundance: NA
d_gene: TRBD1
v_gene: TRBV5-4

CDR3nt: TGTGCCAGCAGTTTAACGGGGGATGGGTTTGGCTACACCTTC
CDR3aa: CASSLTGDGFGYTF
j_gene: TRBJ1-2
abundance: NA
d_gene: NA
v_gene: TRBV28

CDR3nt: TGTGCCAGCAGCTTGGGGGCAGGGGCCCTCTCTGGAAACACCATATATTTT
CDR3aa: CASSLGAGALSGNTIYF
j_gene: TRBJ1-3
abundance: NA
d_gene: NA
v_gene: TRBV5-6

CDR3nt: TGTGCCAGCAGCTTAGGCAGTTACGTCACAGATACGCAGTATTTT
CDR3aa: CASSLGSYVTDTQYF
j_gene: TRBJ2-3
abundance: NA
d_gene: NA
v_gene: TRBV7-2

CDR3nt: TGTGCCAGCAGCGTAAACTCGGGACTAGCGGGAGGGAATCGGTTCTTC
CDR3aa: CASSVNSGLAGGNRFF
j_gene: TRBJ2-1
abundance: NA
d_gene: TRBD2
v_gene: TRBV7-9

CDR3nt: TGTGCCAGCAGCCCGGGGAGGGGAGGGTCCTACGAGCAGTACTTC
CDR3aa: CASSPGRGGSYEQYF
j_gene: TRBJ2-7
abundance: NA
d_gene: TRBD2
v_gene: TRBV11-3

CDR3nt: TGTGCCAGCAGCAGAGGACTAGCGGGTGTCTACGAGCAGTACTTC
CDR3aa: CASSRGLAGVYEQYF
j_gene: TRBJ2-7
abundance: NA
d_gene: TRBD2
v_gene: TRBV27

CDR3nt: TGTGCCATCAGTGAGGGGGCCCAGTGGGGCCCCGGGGAGCTGTTTTTT
CDR3aa: CAISEGAQWGPGELFF
j_gene: TRBJ2-2
abundance: NA
d_gene: NA
v_gene: TRBV10-3

CDR3nt: TGTGCCAGCTCACCATTGATGGAGGGCGTGGGCTACGAGCAGTACTTC
CDR3aa: CASSPLMEGVGYEQYF
j_gene: TRBJ2-7
abundance: NA
d_gene: NA
v_gene: TRBV18

CDR3nt: TGTGCCAGCAGCTTGGATGGCGGGAGGGCCCGGCAACCCTACGAGCAGTACTTC
CDR3aa: CASSLDGGRARQPYEQYF
j_gene: TRBJ2-7
abundance: NA
d_gene: TRBD2
v_gene: TRBV5-4

CDR3nt: TGTGCCAGTAGTATGGGGATGAGAGCGGGAGGCTACAATGAGCAGTTCTTC
CDR3aa: CASSMGMRAGGYNEQFF
j_gene: TRBJ2-1
abundance: NA
d_gene: TRBD2
v_gene: TRBV19

CDR3nt: TGTGCCAGCAGTGAGAGTGTATCTGGGGCCAACGTCCTGACTTTC
CDR3aa: CASSESVSGANVLTF
j_gene: TRBJ2-6
abundance: NA
d_gene: NA
v_gene: TRBV27

CDR3nt: TGTGCCAGCAGCCCGGGACTAGCTTTCGGTACAGATACGCAGTATTTT
CDR3aa: CASSPGLAFGTDTQYF
j_gene: TRBJ2-3
abundance: NA
d_gene: TRBD2
v_gene: TRBV7-8

CDR3nt: TGCGCCAGCAGCTTGCTAACACTCACTAGCGGTTCCTACGAGCAGTACTTC
CDR3aa: CASSLLTLTSGSYEQYF
j_gene: TRBJ2-7
abundance: few
d_gene: TRBD2
v_gene: TRBV5-1